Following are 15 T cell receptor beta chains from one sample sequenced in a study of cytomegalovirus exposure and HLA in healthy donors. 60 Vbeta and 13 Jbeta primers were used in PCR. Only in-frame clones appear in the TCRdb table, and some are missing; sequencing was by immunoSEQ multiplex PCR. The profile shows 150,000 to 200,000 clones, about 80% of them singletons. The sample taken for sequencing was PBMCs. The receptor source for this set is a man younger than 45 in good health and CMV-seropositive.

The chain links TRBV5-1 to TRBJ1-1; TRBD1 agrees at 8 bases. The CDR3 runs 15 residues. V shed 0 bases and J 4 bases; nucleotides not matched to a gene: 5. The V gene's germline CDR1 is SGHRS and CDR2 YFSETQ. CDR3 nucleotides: TGCGCCAGCAGCTTGGGGACAGGGCTGGCCACTGAAGCTTTCTTT. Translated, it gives CASSLGTGLATEAFF.

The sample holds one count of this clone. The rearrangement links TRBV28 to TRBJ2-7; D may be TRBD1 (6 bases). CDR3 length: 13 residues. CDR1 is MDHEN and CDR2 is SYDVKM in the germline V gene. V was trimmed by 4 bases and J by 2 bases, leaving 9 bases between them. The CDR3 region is CASSSGHPYEQYF. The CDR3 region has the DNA TGTGCCAGCAGTTCGGGACACCCCTACGAGCAGTACTTC.

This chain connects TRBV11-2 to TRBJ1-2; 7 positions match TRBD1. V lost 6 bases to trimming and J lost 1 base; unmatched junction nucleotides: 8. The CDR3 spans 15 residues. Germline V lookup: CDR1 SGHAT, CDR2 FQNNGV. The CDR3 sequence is CASRLGQGGNYGYTF. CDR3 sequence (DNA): TGTGCCAGCAGACTAGGGCAGGGGGGTAACTATGGCTACACCTTC.

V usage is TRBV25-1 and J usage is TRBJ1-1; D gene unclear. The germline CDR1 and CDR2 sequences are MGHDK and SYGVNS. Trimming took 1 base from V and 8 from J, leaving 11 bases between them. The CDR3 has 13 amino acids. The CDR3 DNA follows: TGTGCCAGCAGTGAATCTGGGCAGAGAGAAGCTTTCTTT. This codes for CASSESGQREAFF.

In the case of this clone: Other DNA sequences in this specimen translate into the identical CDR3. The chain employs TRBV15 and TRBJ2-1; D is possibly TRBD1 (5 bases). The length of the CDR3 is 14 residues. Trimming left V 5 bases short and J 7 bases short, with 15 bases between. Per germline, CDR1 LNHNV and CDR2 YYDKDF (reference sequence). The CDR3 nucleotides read TGTGCCACCAGCGGAAAGGGGCATACGAATGAGCAGTTCTTC. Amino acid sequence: CATSGKGHTNEQFF.

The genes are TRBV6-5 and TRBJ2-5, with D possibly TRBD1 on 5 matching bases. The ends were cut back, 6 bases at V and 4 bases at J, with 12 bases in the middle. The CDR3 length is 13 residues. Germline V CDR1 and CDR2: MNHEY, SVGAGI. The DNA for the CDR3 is TGTGCCAGCAGCAGGGATAAGGGAGAGACCCAGTACTTC. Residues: CASSRDKGETQYF.

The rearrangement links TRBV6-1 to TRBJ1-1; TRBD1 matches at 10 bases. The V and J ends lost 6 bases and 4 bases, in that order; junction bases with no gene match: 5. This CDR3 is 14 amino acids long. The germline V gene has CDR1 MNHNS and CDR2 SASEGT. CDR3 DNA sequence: TGTGCCAGCAGGCCGGACAGGGGGAGCACTGAAGCTTTCTTT. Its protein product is CASRPDRGSTEAFF.

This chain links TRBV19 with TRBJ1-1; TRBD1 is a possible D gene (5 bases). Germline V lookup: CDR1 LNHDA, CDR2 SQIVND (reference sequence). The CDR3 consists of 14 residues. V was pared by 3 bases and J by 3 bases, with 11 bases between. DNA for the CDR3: TGTGCCAGTAGTATCCAGGGTGGGGACACTGAAGCTTTCTTT. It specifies CASSIQGGDTEAFF.

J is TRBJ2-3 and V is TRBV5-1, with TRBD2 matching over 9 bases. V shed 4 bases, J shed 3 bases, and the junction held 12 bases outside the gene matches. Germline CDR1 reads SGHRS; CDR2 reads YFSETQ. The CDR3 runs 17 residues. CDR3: CASSKTPGLASTDTQYF. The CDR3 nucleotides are TGCGCCAGCAGCAAGACACCGGGACTAGCTTCTACAGATACGCAGTATTTT.

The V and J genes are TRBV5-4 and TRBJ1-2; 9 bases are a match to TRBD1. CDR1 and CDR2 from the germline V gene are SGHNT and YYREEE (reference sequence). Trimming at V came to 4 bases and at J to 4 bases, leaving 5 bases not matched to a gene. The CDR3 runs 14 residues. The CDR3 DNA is TGTGCCAGCAGCCCAAGACAGGGGGGCTATGGCTACACCTTC. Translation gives CASSPRQGGYGYTF.

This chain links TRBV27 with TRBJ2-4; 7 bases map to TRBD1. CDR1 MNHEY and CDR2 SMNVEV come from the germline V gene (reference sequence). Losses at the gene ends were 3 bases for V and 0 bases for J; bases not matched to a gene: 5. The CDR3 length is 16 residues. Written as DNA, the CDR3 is TGTGCCAGCAGTTTGGACAGGTTCGGAGCCAAAAACATTCAGTACTTC. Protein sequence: CASSLDRFGAKNIQYF.

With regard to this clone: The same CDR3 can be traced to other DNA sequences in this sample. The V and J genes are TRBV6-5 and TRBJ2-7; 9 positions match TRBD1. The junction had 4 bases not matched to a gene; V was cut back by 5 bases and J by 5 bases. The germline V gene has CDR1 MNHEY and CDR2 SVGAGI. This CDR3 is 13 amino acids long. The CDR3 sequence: CASSQDRGDEQYF. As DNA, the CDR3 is TGTGCCAGCAGTCAGGACAGGGGCGACGAGCAGTACTTC.

CDR3 amino acids: CASSLTSYGYTF. The DNA for the CDR3 is TGTGCCAGCAGCTTAACTTCCTATGGCTACACCTTC. V gene TRBV11-3 combines with J gene TRBJ1-2, with D unclear. Germline V gives CDR1 SGHNT, CDR2 YENEEA. Trimming took 2 bases from V and 4 from J, leaving 5 bases between them. The CDR3 is 12 amino acids.

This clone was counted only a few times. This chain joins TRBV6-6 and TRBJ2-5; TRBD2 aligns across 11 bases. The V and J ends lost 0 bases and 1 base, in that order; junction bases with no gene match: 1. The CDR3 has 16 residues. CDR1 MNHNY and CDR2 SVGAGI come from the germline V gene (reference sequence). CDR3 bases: TGTGCCAGCAGTTACTCTAGCGGGGGGGCCCAAGAGACCCAGTACTTC. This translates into CASSYSSGGAQETQYF.

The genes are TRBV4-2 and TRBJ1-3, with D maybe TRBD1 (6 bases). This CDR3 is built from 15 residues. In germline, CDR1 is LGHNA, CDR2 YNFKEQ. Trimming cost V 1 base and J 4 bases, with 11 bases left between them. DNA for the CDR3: TGTGCCAGCAGCCAAGCCCCTGGACAGGGAAACACCATATATTTT. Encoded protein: CASSQAPGQGNTIYF.